The 5 T cell receptor beta chains below were found in one sample sequenced in a study of cytomegalovirus exposure and HLA in healthy donors. In the PCR, 60 Vbeta and 13 Jbeta primers were used. Sequencing used immunoSEQ multiplex PCR; TCRdb keeps in-frame clones, though not all of them. In the table there are under 250,000 clones, around 80% of which are singletons. Material for sequencing was PBMCs. These receptors all come from a male donor in good health and CMV-seronegative.

The chain employs TRBV13 and TRBJ2-6; perhaps TRBD1 as D (5 bases). Germline V gene data show CDR1 as PRHDT and CDR2 as FYEKMQ (reference sequence). CDR3 length: 15 amino acids. The V gene lost 3 bases and the J gene lost 2 bases, with 8 bases spanning the gap. CDR3 sequence reads: CASSFQQAGANVLTF. The CDR3, as DNA: TGTGCCAGCAGCTTCCAACAGGCTGGGGCCAACGTCCTGACTTTC.

This clone was recorded once. CDR3 region: CASSQTMITDTQYF. In DNA form, the CDR3 reads TGTGCCAGCAGCCAAACAATGATCACAGATACGCAGTATTTT. This rearrangement joins TRBV7-8 to TRBJ2-3; D ambiguous. The CDR3 covers 14 residues. In germline, CDR1 is SGHVS, CDR2 FQNEAQ. With 5 bases removed from V and 2 bases from J, the gap between germline ends came to 11 bases.

This CDR3 is CASSEVGQSGANVLTF. The CDR3 nucleotides read TGTGCCAGCAGTGAAGTAGGACAGTCTGGGGCCAACGTCCTGACTTTC. The genes are TRBV25-1 and TRBJ2-6; the D gene is possibly TRBD1 (6 bases). The germline V gene has CDR1 MGHDK and CDR2 SYGVNS. The CDR3 loop spans 16 amino acids. V gave up 2 bases and J gave up 1 base, with 9 bases separating them. Drawing the rest from reference TRBV25-1 and TRBJ2-6, the complete variable domain is EADIYQTPRYLVIGTGKKITLECSQTMGHDKMYWYQQDPGMELHLIHYSYGVNSTEKGDLSSESTVSRIRTEHFPLTLESARPSHTSQYLCASSEVGQSGANVLTFGAGSRLTVL.

The chain joins TRBV11-2 to TRBJ2-3; 8 nucleotides match TRBD2. CDR1 is SGHAT, CDR2 FQNNGV, per germline. V lost 8 bases, J lost 4 bases, and 5 bases stayed unmatched. The CDR3 is 13 amino acids. CDR3 nucleotide sequence: TGTGCCAGCCGGCGAGCGGGAGCAGATACGCAGTATTTT. This sequence encodes CASRRAGADTQYF.

This clone was counted between two and nine times. V gene TRBV6-5 combines with J gene TRBJ1-1; D is uncertain. In germline, CDR1 is MNHEY, CDR2 SVGAGI. The V gene lost 1 base and the J gene lost 1 base, with 7 bases spanning the gap. CDR3 size: 14 residues. The CDR3 here is CASSYLRRNTEAFF. CDR3 DNA: TGTGCCAGCAGTTACTTACGGAGGAACACTGAAGCTTTCTTT.